Listed here are 15 T cell receptor beta chains from one sample, sequenced in a study of T-cell reconstitution after alpha-beta-depleted transplantation in children. Molecular barcoding with unique molecular identifiers was used for the TCRbeta library. TCRdb re-called the PCR reads through MiXCR, storing one row per CDR3 protein. The sample lists approximately 240,000 distinct CDR3 sequences, about 8.8% occurring once. The sequences come from PBMCs from the stem cell graft donor, collected from the stem cell graft. Every receptor here comes from a human donor who donated a stem cell graft to a child with SCID.

This clonotype has at least ten counts. CDR3 in DNA: TGTGCCAGCAGTGATTCGGAGCTTGAGACCCAGTACTTC. Protein product: CASSDSELETQYF. The V and J genes are TRBV2 and TRBJ2-5; D ambiguous. V was pared by 3 bases and J by 5 bases, with 10 bases between. Germline V gene lookup returns CDR1 SNHLY and CDR2 FYNNEI. The length of the CDR3 is 13 residues.

This clonotype appeared many times. The chain combines TRBV2 with TRBJ1-3; D is unresolved. The V end was cut by 7 bases, the J end by 2 bases, with 12 bases between. Germline CDR1 and CDR2: SNHLY and FYNNEI. The CDR3 has 14 amino acids. The CDR3 DNA reads as TGTGCCAGCATGAGAGGCACGACTGGAAACACCATATATTTT. Its translation is CASMRGTTGNTIYF.

The chain uses TRBV6-5 and TRBJ2-1; TRBD2 agrees at 10 bases. Germline-derived CDR1 and CDR2 are MNHEY and SVGAGI. CDR3 length equals 15 residues. V gave up 2 bases and J gave up 6 bases; unmatched junction bases: 4. The CDR3 nucleotides read TGTGCCAGCAGTTACGGCCTAGCGGGGGCCAATGAGCAGTTCTTC. Protein: CASSYGLAGANEQFF.

This clonotype was found many times. The V and J genes are TRBV12-3 or TRBV12-4 and TRBJ2-1, with D perhaps TRBD2 (5 bases). This CDR3 is built from 15 residues. The V end was cut by 3 bases, the J end by 4 bases, with 13 bases between. CDR3 sequence: CASSFWLAGYNEQFF. CDR3 bases: TGTGCCAGCAGTTTTTGGCTAGCCGGATACAATGAGCAGTTCTTC.

This clonotype was counted at least ten times. The chain is built from TRBV18 and TRBJ1-4; D is uncertain. V lost 5 bases, J lost 0 bases, and 16 bases lay in between. CDR1 is KGHSH and CDR2 is LQKENI in the germline V gene. The CDR3 length is 17 residues. DNA of the CDR3: TGTGCCAGCTCATCAACACCCCAGACGGCAACTAATGAAAAACTGTTTTTT. This encodes CASSSTPQTATNEKLFF.

This clonotype was recorded at least ten times. This sequence joins TRBV18 and TRBJ2-2; D unresolved. This CDR3 region has 15 residues. The V and J ends lost 1 base and 0 bases respectively, with 6 bases between them. Germline CDR1 and CDR2: KGHSH and LQKENI. This CDR3 reads CASSPQGSNTGELFF. DNA of the CDR3: TGTGCCAGCTCACCACAGGGTTCGAACACCGGGGAGCTGTTTTTT.

In its sample, this clonotype was seen many times. V gene TRBV15 combines with J gene TRBJ1-1; D gene uncertain. Per germline, CDR1 LNHNV and CDR2 YYDKDF (reference sequence). V gave up 3 bases and J gave up 1 base, with 12 bases separating them. This CDR3 contains 15 residues. CDR3 region: CATSRPRRANTEAFF. CDR3 DNA: TGTGCCACCAGCAGGCCCAGGAGGGCGAACACTGAAGCTTTCTTT.

There are many counts of this clonotype. The genes are TRBV27 and TRBJ1-2; D call uncertain. Trimming removed 5 bases from V and 10 bases from J, with 14 bases in between. Germline V gene lookup returns CDR1 MNHEY and CDR2 SMNVEV (reference sequence). The CDR3 has 12 amino acids. The CDR3 DNA is TGTGCCAGCAGTCCCTCGCGTCTCGTCTACACCTTC. This sequence encodes CASSPSRLVYTF.

This clonotype has a handful of counts. This chain uses TRBV7-2 with TRBJ2-7; D is perhaps TRBD1 (6 bases). With 5 bases removed from V and 7 bases from J, the gap between germline ends came to 27 bases. CDR3 length: 17 amino acids. The germline V gene has CDR1 SGHTA and CDR2 FQGNSA. CDR3 sequence: CASSPALGQTSLREQYF. The CDR3 DNA is TGTGCCAGCAGCCCTGCCCTCGGACAGACCTCCTTGAGGGAGCAGTACTTC. Full variable domain (remainder filled in from reference TRBV7-2 and TRBJ2-7): GAGVSQSPSNKVTEKGKDVELRCDPISGHTALYWYRQSLGQGLEFLIYFQGNSAPDKSGLPSDRFSAERTGGSVSTLTIQRTQQEDSAVYLCASSPALGQTSLREQYFGPGTRLTVT.

This clonotype was seen more than once but under ten times. The CDR3 DNA is TGTGCCAGCAGTGAAAGGAGACTAGCGGGTGCACCGGGAGAGACCCAGTACTTC. Its protein product is CASSERRLAGAPGETQYF. This sequence joins TRBV2 and TRBJ2-5; the match to TRBD2 covers 10 bases. This CDR3 is built from 18 residues. CDR1 is SNHLY and CDR2 is FYNNEI in the germline V gene. After removal of 2 bases from V and 4 bases from J, the junction contained 13 bases not matched to a gene.

Many counts were recorded for this clonotype. The chain links TRBV29-1 to TRBJ2-7; 7 bases are shared with TRBD2. This CDR3 is 13 amino acids long. The germline V gene has CDR1 SQVTM and CDR2 ANQGSEA. V gave up 4 bases and J gave up 1 base; unmatched junction bases: 4. The CDR3 sequence is CSVVGGISYEQYF. In DNA form, the CDR3 reads TGCAGCGTTGTGGGGGGGATATCCTACGAGCAGTACTTC.

At least ten counts were recorded for this clonotype. The rearrangement joins TRBV7-2 to TRBJ1-2; TRBD1 is a possible D gene (6 bases). V shed 4 bases and J shed 5 bases, with 14 bases lying between them. CDR1 and CDR2 (germline): SGHTA, FQGNSA. The CDR3 is 14 amino acids. The CDR3 spells CASSSRGFGYGYTF. CDR3 DNA sequence: TGTGCCAGCAGCTCAAGGGGGTTTGGGTATGGCTACACCTTC.

This clonotype has a count of ten or more. For the CDR3, the DNA is TGTGCCAGCAGTTACTCGGGTCGCGGGGGACGCACAGATACGCAGTATTTT. Translation gives CASSYSGRGGRTDTQYF. The chain combines TRBV6-5 with TRBJ2-3; 7 positions match TRBD2. V was clipped by 0 bases and J by 1 base; unmatched bases: 7. This CDR3 comprises 17 residues. Germline V gene data show CDR1 as MNHEY and CDR2 as SVGAGI.

In this sample, this clonotype turned up a few times. This chain connects TRBV11-2 to TRBJ1-4; 9 bases map to TRBD1. Unmatched junction bases numbered 13, after V lost 2 bases and J lost 3 bases. CDR1 is SGHAT and CDR2 is FQNNGV in the germline V gene. The CDR3 sequence is 19 residues long. CDR3: CASSLFGQGSWDPNEKLFF. Written as DNA, the CDR3 is TGTGCCAGCAGCTTATTTGGACAGGGGTCTTGGGACCCTAATGAAAAACTGTTTTTT.

This chain joins TRBV20-1 and TRBJ2-6; D call uncertain. Germline CDR1 and CDR2: DFQATT and SNEGSKA (reference sequence). The CDR3 sequence is 19 residues long. V was shortened by 1 base and J by 0 bases, with 19 bases between the two germline ends. Written as DNA, the CDR3 is TGCAGTGCTAGAGCTCACTCTCAGCAAAGCAGCTCTGGGGCCAACGTCCTGACTTTC. It yields the protein CSARAHSQQSSSGANVLTF.